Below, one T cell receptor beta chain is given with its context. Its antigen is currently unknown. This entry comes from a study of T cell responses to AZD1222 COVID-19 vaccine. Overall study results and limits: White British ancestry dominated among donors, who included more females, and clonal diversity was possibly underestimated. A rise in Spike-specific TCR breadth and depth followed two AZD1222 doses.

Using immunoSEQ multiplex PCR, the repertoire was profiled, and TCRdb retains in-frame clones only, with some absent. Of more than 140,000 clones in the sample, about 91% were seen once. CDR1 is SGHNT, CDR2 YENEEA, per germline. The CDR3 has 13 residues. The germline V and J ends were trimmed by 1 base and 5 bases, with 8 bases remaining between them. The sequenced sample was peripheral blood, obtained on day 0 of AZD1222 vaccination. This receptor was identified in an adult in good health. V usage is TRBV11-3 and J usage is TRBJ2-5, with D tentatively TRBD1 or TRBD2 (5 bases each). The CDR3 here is CASSLVGAETQYF. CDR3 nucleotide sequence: TGTGCCAGCAGCTTAGTCGGGGCGGAGACCCAGTACTTC.